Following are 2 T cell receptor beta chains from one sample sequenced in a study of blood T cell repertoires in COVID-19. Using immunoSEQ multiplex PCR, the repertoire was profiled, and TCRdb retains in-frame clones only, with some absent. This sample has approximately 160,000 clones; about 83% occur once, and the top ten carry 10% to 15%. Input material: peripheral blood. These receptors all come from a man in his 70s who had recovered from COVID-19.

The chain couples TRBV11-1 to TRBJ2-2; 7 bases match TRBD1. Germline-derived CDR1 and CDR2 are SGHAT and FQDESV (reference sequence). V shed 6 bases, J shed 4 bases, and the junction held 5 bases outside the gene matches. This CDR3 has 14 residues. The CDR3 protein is CASRTTGVTGELFF. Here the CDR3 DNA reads TGTGCCAGCAGGACCACAGGGGTCACCGGGGAGCTGTTTTTT.

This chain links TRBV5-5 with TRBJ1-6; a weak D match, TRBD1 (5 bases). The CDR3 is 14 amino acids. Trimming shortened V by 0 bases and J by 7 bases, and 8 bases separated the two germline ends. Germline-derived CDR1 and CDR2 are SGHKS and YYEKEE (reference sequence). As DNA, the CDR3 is TGTGCCAGCAGCTTGGAGCAGGGAAATTCACCCCTCCACTTT. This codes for CASSLEQGNSPLHF.